This paragraph reports one TCR beta chain. The data belong to a study of blood T cell repertoires in COVID-19. About the study: T cells, B-cell-depleted T cells, or PBMCs provided the cDNA or gDNA that served as material.

Germline lookup yields CDR1 SGHTA and CDR2 FQGTGA. The CDR3 totals 20 residues. The trim removed 5 bases at V and 2 bases at J, leaving 17 bases unmatched. Sequencing was performed with immunoSEQ multiplex PCR; in TCRdb, only in-frame clones are kept and a portion is missing. Among roughly 64,000 clones listed, 70% to 90% were seen once. This chain links TRBV7-3 with TRBJ2-2; 10 nucleotides match TRBD1. Sequencing was done on a sample of peripheral blood. The receptor's source is a man aged 40-55 years with acute or convalescent COVID-19. The CDR3 spells CASSPAVPPDRGSNTGELFF. CDR3 bases: TGTGCCAGCAGCCCTGCCGTCCCTCCGGACAGGGGGTCTAACACCGGGGAGCTGTTTTTT.